This is a list of T cell receptor beta chains from one sample in a study of blood T cell repertoires in COVID-19. Method: immunoSEQ multiplex PCR; TCRdb's copy keeps in-frame clones and lacks some. Of roughly 250,000 clones in the sample, 88% were seen once. The sequencing input was peripheral blood. The source of these receptors is a man in his fifties or sixties who had recovered from COVID-19. The CDR3 runs from the conserved cysteine through the conserved F or W. D genes are given only for firm matches. Rows may omit the clone size; those that give it use once, few, many or a size class.

size,D,V,J,DNA,CDR3
NA,NA,TRBV19,TRBJ1-3,TGTGCCAGCAAACAGTACTCTGGAAACACCATATATTTT,CASKQYSGNTIYF
once,TRBD2,TRBV18,TRBJ2-1,TGTGCCAGCTCACTTAGCGGGGATGAGCAGTTCTTC,CASSLSGDEQFF
NA,NA,TRBV27,TRBJ1-4,TGTGCCAGCAGCCATGGGGCAGGACACAAGTACGGGAGGGAAAAACTGTTTTTT,CASSHGAGHKYGREKLFF
NA,NA,TRBV15,TRBJ1-5,TGTGCCACTGGGACAACGAATCAGCCCCAGCATTTT,CATGTTNQPQHF
NA,NA,TRBV6-5,TRBJ1-1,TGTGCCAGCATTCCGGCGGGGGGGGACCTCACTGAAGCTTTCTTT,CASIPAGGDLTEAFF
NA,TRBD2,TRBV3-1/TRBV3-2,TRBJ2-4,TGTGCCAGCAGCCAAGATGGTGGACTAGGGACAAACATTCAGTACTTC,CASSQDGGLGTNIQYF
NA,TRBD1,TRBV19,TRBJ1-4,TGTGCCAGTAGTGGAAGGACAGGGAATCATGAAAAACTGTTTTTT,CASSGRTGNHEKLFF
NA,NA,TRBV19,TRBJ1-5,TGTGCCAGTTCCGGTCATAGCAATCAGCCCCAGCATTTT,CASSGHSNQPQHF
once,TRBD1,TRBV2,TRBJ1-5,TGTGCCAGCAGTGAACAGGGGGCAGGTCAGCCCCAGCATTTT,CASSEQGAGQPQHF
NA,TRBD1,TRBV5-5,TRBJ2-3,TGTGCCAGCAGCTGGGGGACAGGGGGAACAGATACGCAGTATTTT,CASSWGTGGTDTQYF
NA,NA,TRBV28,TRBJ2-3,TGTGCCAGCAGTCCATACAGGGCTGCGCAGTATTTT,CASSPYRAAQYF
NA,TRBD1,TRBV7-9,TRBJ2-7,TGTGCCAGCAGCCCCGGGACAGGGGCCTACGAGCAGTACTTC,CASSPGTGAYEQYF
few,NA,TRBV5-1,TRBJ2-1,TGCGCCAGCAGCTCCGACAGGACCCATTACAATGAGCAGTTCTTC,CASSSDRTHYNEQFF
NA,NA,TRBV5-8,TRBJ2-2,TGTGCCAGCAGCTTTGGAATCAGGGGATCAGCCGGGGAGCTGTTTTTT,CASSFGIRGSAGELFF
NA,TRBD1,TRBV5-3,TRBJ1-4,TGTGCCAGAAGCTTGGTAGAGTCGGGACAGGGCCTTGTAACTAATGAAAAACTGTTTTTT,CARSLVESGQGLVTNEKLFF
NA,TRBD2,TRBV3-1/TRBV3-2,TRBJ2-4,TGTGCCAGCAGCCAGGGACTAGCCCCCAAAAACATTCAGTACTTC,CASSQGLAPKNIQYF
NA,NA,TRBV6-5,TRBJ1-6,TGTGCCAGCACCTCCTCGGACAGCGCGAATTCACCCCTCCACTTT,CASTSSDSANSPLHF
NA,NA,TRBV18,TRBJ2-5,TGTGCCAGCTCACCCCCCCCCGGGGGGACAAATAAACAAGAGACCCAGTACTTC,CASSPPPGGTNKQETQYF
NA,NA,TRBV7-3,TRBJ2-3,TGTGCCAGCAGTCCTTTGGAGGAGACTCAATTCACAGATACGCAGTATTTT,CASSPLEETQFTDTQYF
once,NA,TRBV5-6,TRBJ2-7,TGTGCCAGCAGCTTAGGGTTCGGGGACGAGCAGTACTTC,CASSLGFGDEQYF
once,NA,TRBV3-1/TRBV3-2,TRBJ1-5,TGTGCCAGCAGCCCTAAATTAAATCAGCCCCAGCATTTT,CASSPKLNQPQHF
NA,NA,TRBV7-3,TRBJ2-7,TGTGCCAGCAGCTCCCTGACAGGCTACGAGCAGTACTTC,CASSSLTGYEQYF
NA,NA,TRBV7-9,TRBJ1-1,TGTGCCAGCAGTCTAGACCTGAACACTGAAGCTTTCTTT,CASSLDLNTEAFF
NA,NA,TRBV6-2/TRBV6-3,TRBJ1-3,TGTGCCAGCAGCTCTGATCGGGGGGTTCGCTCTGGAAACACCATATATTTT,CASSSDRGVRSGNTIYF
NA,TRBD1,TRBV29-1,TRBJ1-2,TGCAGCGGTGGGACAGGTCAGAACTATGGCTACACCTTC,CSGGTGQNYGYTF
NA,NA,TRBV23-1,TRBJ1-5,TGCGCCAGCAGTCAGGGTCGTTGGGGGAAGGGGAGGCAGCCCCAGCATTTT,CASSQGRWGKGRQPQHF
NA,NA,TRBV7-2,TRBJ1-1,TGTGCCAGTACTTTGACAGCCACGAACACTGAAGCTTTCTTT,CASTLTATNTEAFF
few,TRBD2,TRBV3-1/TRBV3-2,TRBJ2-1,TGTGCCAGCAGCCAAGATAGGCTAGCGGCAGGCATGAGCTCCTACAATGAGCAGTTCTTC,CASSQDRLAAGMSSYNEQFF
NA,NA,TRBV5-1,TRBJ2-2,TGCGCCAGCAGCCCAGCCGGGACACTGAACACCGGGGAGCTGTTTTTT,CASSPAGTLNTGELFF
NA,TRBD1,TRBV2,TRBJ1-1,TGTGCCAGCAGTGAAATAGGACAGGGGGCCCGCCCCACTGAAGCTTTCTTT,CASSEIGQGARPTEAFF
NA,TRBD1,TRBV3-1/TRBV3-2,TRBJ1-1,TGTGCCAGCAGCCACCCGGGACAGGGCATGGAAGCTTTCTTT,CASSHPGQGMEAFF
NA,TRBD1,TRBV9,TRBJ2-5,TGTGCCAGCAGCGCCGGGACAGGGGGCGGGGAGACCCAGTACTTC,CASSAGTGGGETQYF
NA,NA,TRBV28,TRBJ2-7,TGTGCCAGCAGTCCCACTTTGAACGAGCAGTACTTC,CASSPTLNEQYF
NA,TRBD2,TRBV19,TRBJ2-7,TGTGCCAGTAGTGAAGCGGGGCCTACCTACGAGCAGTACTTC,CASSEAGPTYEQYF
NA,NA,TRBV5-1,TRBJ2-6,TGCGCCAGCAGCTTGGGTCCGTCAGGGTCCGGGGCCAACGTCCTGACTTTC,CASSLGPSGSGANVLTF
NA,NA,TRBV7-2,TRBJ2-3,TGTGCCAGCAGCTTAGACCAGGCCACAGATACGCAGTATTTT,CASSLDQATDTQYF
few,NA,TRBV3-1/TRBV3-2,TRBJ1-1,TGTGCCAGCAGCCTCCTAAAGACTGTGAACACTGAAGCTTTCTTT,CASSLLKTVNTEAFF
NA,NA,TRBV4-1,TRBJ2-7,TGCGCCAGCAGCCAAGATTCGGCCAGGACCTACGAGCAGTACTTC,CASSQDSARTYEQYF
NA,NA,TRBV6-5,TRBJ1-1,TGTGCCAGCAGGCGATCGTCACAGCCGAACACTGAAGCTTTCTTT,CASRRSSQPNTEAFF
NA,NA,TRBV19,TRBJ1-5,TGTGCCAGTACCACGGGGGAGGGAGTTCAGCCCCAGCATTTT,CASTTGEGVQPQHF
NA,TRBD1,TRBV27,TRBJ2-7,TGTGCCAGCAGGAGGGACAGGGGGTACACCTACGAGCAGTACTTC,CASRRDRGYTYEQYF
NA,NA,TRBV12-3/TRBV12-4,TRBJ1-1,TGTGCCAGCAGTACGACAGTTGGCACTGAAGCTTTCTTT,CASSTTVGTEAFF
NA,NA,TRBV11-3,TRBJ2-1,TGTGCCAGCAGCCCAGGGCGGGACCGGTACAATGAGCAGTTCTTC,CASSPGRDRYNEQFF
NA,TRBD1,TRBV7-9,TRBJ1-1,TGTGCCAGCAGCCAAAGACAGGGGTTGAACACTGAAGCTTTCTTT,CASSQRQGLNTEAFF
NA,NA,TRBV6-2/TRBV6-3,TRBJ1-5,TGTGCCAGCAGTTACTCGAAGGCCAGGGATAGCAATCAGCCCCAGCATTTT,CASSYSKARDSNQPQHF
NA,TRBD1,TRBV7-2,TRBJ2-5,TGTGCCAGCAACCAACAGGGGGAGAAGACCCAGTACTTC,CASNQQGEKTQYF
NA,NA,TRBV6-6,TRBJ2-3,TGTGCCACGTCCTCGGGGATGGGTAGCACAGATACGCAGTATTTT,CATSSGMGSTDTQYF
NA,NA,TRBV6-5,TRBJ2-7,TGTGCCAGTAGGACACCTCCCTACGAGCAGTACTTC,CASRTPPYEQYF
NA,NA,TRBV9,TRBJ1-5,TGTGCCAGCAGCGTAGGACAGTACAATCAGCCCCAGCATTTT,CASSVGQYNQPQHF
NA,TRBD1,TRBV4-1,TRBJ2-7,TGCGCCAGCAGCTCCTCCGGGACAGGGGCCCACGAGCAGTACTTC,CASSSSGTGAHEQYF
NA,TRBD1,TRBV5-1,TRBJ1-1,TGCGCCAGCAGCATGGACAGGCCTGGGACTGAAGCTTTCTTT,CASSMDRPGTEAFF
NA,NA,TRBV19,TRBJ2-7,TGTGCCAGTAGTATAGACCGGGACAAGAGTTACGAGCAGTACTTC,CASSIDRDKSYEQYF
NA,TRBD1,TRBV11-2,TRBJ2-2,TGTGCCAGCAACTTCGTAGGGGGCTCGGGGGAGCTGTTTTTT,CASNFVGGSGELFF
NA,TRBD2,TRBV5-1,TRBJ2-5,TGCGCCAGCAACCTAGCGGGGGGGACGCTCGAGACCCAGTACTTC,CASNLAGGTLETQYF
NA,NA,TRBV5-4,TRBJ2-1,TGTGCCAGCAGCTTGAGCCAACGGGATGAGCAGTTCTTC,CASSLSQRDEQFF
few,NA,TRBV7-6,TRBJ2-3,TGTGCCAGCAGCTTACGGGGAGTTAGCACAGATACGCAGTATTTT,CASSLRGVSTDTQYF
NA,TRBD2,TRBV7-3,TRBJ2-2,TGTGCCAGCAGTAATAGGACTAGCGGGACCGGGGAGCTGTTTTTT,CASSNRTSGTGELFF
NA,NA,TRBV11-2,TRBJ1-5,TGTGCCAGCAGCTTAGACAGTGGCAATCAGCCCCAGCATTTT,CASSLDSGNQPQHF
NA,NA,TRBV11-3,TRBJ2-3,TGTGCCAGCAGCTTAGAGGTTGCGGGGGCCGGGGATACGCAGTATTTT,CASSLEVAGAGDTQYF